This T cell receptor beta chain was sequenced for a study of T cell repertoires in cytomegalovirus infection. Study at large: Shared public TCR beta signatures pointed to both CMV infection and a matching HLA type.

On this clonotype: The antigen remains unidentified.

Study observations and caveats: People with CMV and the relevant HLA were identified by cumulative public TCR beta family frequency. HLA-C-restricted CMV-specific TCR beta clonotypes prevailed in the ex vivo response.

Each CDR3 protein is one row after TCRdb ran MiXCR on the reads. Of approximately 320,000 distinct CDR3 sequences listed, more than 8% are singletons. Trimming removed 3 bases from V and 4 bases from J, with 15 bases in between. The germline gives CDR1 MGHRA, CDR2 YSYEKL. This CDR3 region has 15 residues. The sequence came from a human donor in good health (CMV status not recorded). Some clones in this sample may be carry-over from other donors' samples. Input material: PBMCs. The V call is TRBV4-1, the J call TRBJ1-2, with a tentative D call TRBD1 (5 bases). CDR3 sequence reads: CASSHVGQELYGYTF. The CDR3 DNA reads TGCGCCAGCAGCCACGTGGGGCAGGAGCTCTATGGCTACACCTTC.